Listed below are T cell receptor beta chains from one sample, sequenced in a study of PD-L1 blockade in urothelial cancer. TCRdb keeps only in-frame clones here, not all; method: immunoSEQ multiplex PCR. Of 130,000 or so clones in the sample, approximately 84% were seen once. Specimen: PBMCs, collected around atezolizumab (anti-PD-L1) treatment. The source is a man in his forties or fifties with urothelial cancer. Each CDR3 is given with its conserved first and last residue. The D gene is left open where the match is weak. Size tells how often a clone was seen (once, few, many) or the class of an expanded clone, and some rows leave it out.

D gene,clone size,V gene,J gene,CDR3 DNA,CDR3 protein
NA,NA,TRBV19,TRBJ2-2,TGTGCCAGTAGTCCCGGACTGGGCGGGGAGCTGTTTTTT,CASSPGLGGELFF
TRBD1,NA,TRBV5-4,TRBJ1-4,TGTGCCAGCAGCCCTTCCCAGGGGGCAGGAGAAAAACTGTTTTTT,CASSPSQGAGEKLFF
NA,NA,TRBV10-3,TRBJ2-5,TGTGCCATCAGTGAGTCGACAGGTTCAGGAGAGACCCAGTACTTC,CAISESTGSGETQYF
TRBD1,NA,TRBV13,TRBJ2-1,TGTGCCAGCAGCCCCGGGGACAGGCGGAGCTACAATGAGCAGTTCTTC,CASSPGDRRSYNEQFF
NA,NA,TRBV19,TRBJ1-4,TGTGCCAGTAGCAGGGATGTTCAAAAACTGTTTTTT,CASSRDVQKLFF
TRBD1,few,TRBV15,TRBJ1-5,TGTGCCACCAGGTCAATAGGGGGCCTTGAGAATCAGCCCCAGCATTTT,CATRSIGGLENQPQHF
TRBD1,NA,TRBV5-1,TRBJ2-7,TGCGCCAGCAGCGCCGGGACAGGACCCTTGGAGCAGTACTTC,CASSAGTGPLEQYF
TRBD1,NA,TRBV10-3,TRBJ1-2,TGTGCCATCAGTGAAGGACAGGGGGTTAACTATGGCTACACCTTC,CAISEGQGVNYGYTF
TRBD2,NA,TRBV7-8,TRBJ2-3,TGTGCCAGCAGCTTAGAGGTAGCGGGTTTGACCACAGATACGCAGTATTTT,CASSLEVAGLTTDTQYF
TRBD2,NA,TRBV5-1,TRBJ2-7,TGCGCCAGCAGCTTGACTAGCGGGAGTCAATACGAGCAGTACTTC,CASSLTSGSQYEQYF
TRBD1,NA,TRBV6-1,TRBJ1-2,TGTGCCAGCAGTGCGGACAGGGGACGCGGCTACACCTTC,CASSADRGRGYTF
NA,NA,TRBV18,TRBJ1-1,TGTGCCAGCTCACCACCTAGAAACACTGAAGCTTTCTTT,CASSPPRNTEAFF
TRBD1,once,TRBV5-1,TRBJ2-3,TGCGCCAGCAGCTTTAAGGGACAGGGGGCAGATACGCAGTATTTT,CASSFKGQGADTQYF
TRBD1,once,TRBV5-1,TRBJ2-2,TGCGCCAGCAGCTGGGACAGGGCCGGGGAGCTGTTTTTT,CASSWDRAGELFF
TRBD1,NA,TRBV27,TRBJ2-3,TGTGCCAGCACCCCTCTGGGGCAGGGGGCCACAGATACGCAGTATTTT,CASTPLGQGATDTQYF
TRBD2,NA,TRBV30,TRBJ2-5,TGTGCCTTTAGCCAAGGACTAGCGGGAGAGACCCAGTACTTC,CAFSQGLAGETQYF
NA,NA,TRBV7-3,TRBJ2-2,TGTGCCAGCAGCCGGCAGGCGAATTCGAACACCGGGGAGCTGTTTTTT,CASSRQANSNTGELFF
TRBD2,NA,TRBV28,TRBJ2-2,TGTGCCAGCAGTCGCCCGGGACTAGCGGGATACACCGGGGAGCTGTTTTTT,CASSRPGLAGYTGELFF
TRBD2,NA,TRBV27,TRBJ2-7,TGTGCCAGCAGGTCACAAGCGGGAGGACCCTACGAGCAGTACTTC,CASRSQAGGPYEQYF
TRBD2,few,TRBV13,TRBJ2-2,TGTGCCAGCAGTAGGGCTAGCGGAGCGAACACCGGGGAGCTGTTTTTT,CASSRASGANTGELFF
TRBD1,NA,TRBV7-2,TRBJ2-1,TGTGCCAGCAGATCGCAGGGGGCTTCCTACAATGAGCAGTTCTTC,CASRSQGASYNEQFF
TRBD1,NA,TRBV19,TRBJ2-2,TGTGCCAGTAGGCAACAGGGGGGCACCGGGGAGCTGTTTTTT,CASRQQGGTGELFF
TRBD2,NA,TRBV7-9,TRBJ2-7,TGTGCCAGCAGCTTCACAAGCGGGAGTGCGGAGCAGTACTTC,CASSFTSGSAEQYF
TRBD1,NA,TRBV29-1,TRBJ1-2,TGCAGCGTTGCAGCGGACAGGGGTTCGGCGAACTATGGCTACACCTTC,CSVAADRGSANYGYTF
NA,few,TRBV27,TRBJ1-6,TGTGCCTGCGGGACGACGTTATCTTCACCCCTCCACTTT,CACGTTLSSPLHF
TRBD2,NA,TRBV11-2,TRBJ2-7,TGTGCCAGCAGGCCTCGACTAGCGTCTTACGAGCAGTACTTC,CASRPRLASYEQYF
TRBD2,NA,TRBV11-2,TRBJ2-3,TGTGCCAGCAGCTCCGGGACTAGCGGGTTCAAGCAGTATTTT,CASSSGTSGFKQYF
NA,NA,TRBV11-2,TRBJ2-7,TGTGCCAGCAGCTTAGTATCCGAGCAGTACTTC,CASSLVSEQYF
TRBD1,NA,TRBV5-1,TRBJ1-1,TGCGCCAGCAGCTTCGGACAGGGAGGCACTGAAGCTTTCTTT,CASSFGQGGTEAFF
TRBD2,NA,TRBV10-3,TRBJ2-3,TGTGCCATCAGTGGGAATAGCGGGAAGAGCACAGATACGCAGTATTTT,CAISGNSGKSTDTQYF
TRBD2,NA,TRBV4-2,TRBJ2-1,TGTGCCAGCGCACCAAGGATCGGGGGGACCTACAATGAGCAGTTCTTC,CASAPRIGGTYNEQFF
NA,NA,TRBV29-1,TRBJ2-4,TGCAGCGTTGATACGGGGTGGGACTCATTTCAGTACTTC,CSVDTGWDSFQYF
TRBD1,NA,TRBV7-9,TRBJ1-2,TGTGCCAGCAGCACAGGGGGGGTGGGCTATGGCTACACCTTC,CASSTGGVGYGYTF
TRBD2,NA,TRBV4-2,TRBJ2-3,TGTGCCAGCAGCCAAAGGACTAGCGGGACGTCAGATACGCAGTATTTT,CASSQRTSGTSDTQYF
NA,NA,TRBV7-2,TRBJ1-1,TGTGCCAGCAGCCCCTCCACCAGGGCCACTGAAGCTTTCTTT,CASSPSTRATEAFF
TRBD1,once,TRBV11-3,TRBJ2-7,TGTGCCAGCAGCGCCACAGGGGGCGGCGAGCAGTACTTC,CASSATGGGEQYF
TRBD1,once,TRBV28,TRBJ1-5,TGTGCTAGCAGTCCGGGACAGGGGGCGATGCCCCAGCATTTT,CASSPGQGAMPQHF
NA,NA,TRBV30,TRBJ2-7,TGTGCCCTTCTATCGGGGAGTGAGCAGTACTTC,CALLSGSEQYF
TRBD2,NA,TRBV13,TRBJ2-7,TGTGCCAGCAGCTTAGGGACTAGCGGGAGAAAGCAGTACTTC,CASSLGTSGRKQYF
NA,NA,TRBV7-9,TRBJ2-7,TGTGCCAGCAGCTCCGGACGGACTGGGGAATACGAGCAGTACTTC,CASSSGRTGEYEQYF
NA,NA,TRBV29-1,TRBJ1-1,TGCAGCGTTGAACAGGCGAACACTGAAGCTTTCTTT,CSVEQANTEAFF
TRBD1,NA,TRBV6-5,TRBJ2-1,TGTGCCAGCAGGGGAGGACAGGGAGCCTATGAGCAGTTCTTC,CASRGGQGAYEQFF
TRBD1,NA,TRBV28,TRBJ1-4,TGTGTCAGCAGTCAGGGGGGAATTAATGAAAAACTGTTTTTT,CVSSQGGINEKLFF
NA,NA,TRBV7-9,TRBJ2-7,TGTGCCAGCAGCTTCACAGGGACCTCCTACGAGCAGTACTTC,CASSFTGTSYEQYF
NA,NA,TRBV12-5,TRBJ2-3,TGTGCTAGTAGAGCCGGGAGATTACACACAGATACGCAGTATTTT,CASRAGRLHTDTQYF
TRBD2,NA,TRBV10-1,TRBJ2-5,TGCGCCAGCAGTCCGAGCGGGAGCCCAGAGACCCAGTACTTC,CASSPSGSPETQYF